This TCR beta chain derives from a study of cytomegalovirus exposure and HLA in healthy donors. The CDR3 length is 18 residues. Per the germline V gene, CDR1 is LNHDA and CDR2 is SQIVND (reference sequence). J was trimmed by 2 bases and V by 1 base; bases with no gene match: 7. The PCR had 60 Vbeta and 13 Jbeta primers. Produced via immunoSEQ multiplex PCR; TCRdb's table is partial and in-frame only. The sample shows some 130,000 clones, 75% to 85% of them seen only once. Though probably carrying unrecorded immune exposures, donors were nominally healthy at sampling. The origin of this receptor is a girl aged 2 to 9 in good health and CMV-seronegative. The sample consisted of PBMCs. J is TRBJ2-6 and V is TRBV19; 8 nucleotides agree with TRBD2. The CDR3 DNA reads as TGTGCCAGTAGTATAGTCAGGCTAGCGGGCCCTGGGGCCAACGTCCTGACTTTC. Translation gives CASSIVRLAGPGANVLTF. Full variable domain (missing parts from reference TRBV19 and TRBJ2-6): DGGITQSPKYLFRKEGQNVTLSCEQNLNHDAMYWYRQDPGQGLRLIYYSQIVNDFQKGDIAEGYSVSREKKESFPLTVTSAQKNPTAFYLCASSIVRLAGPGANVLTFGAGSRLTVL.